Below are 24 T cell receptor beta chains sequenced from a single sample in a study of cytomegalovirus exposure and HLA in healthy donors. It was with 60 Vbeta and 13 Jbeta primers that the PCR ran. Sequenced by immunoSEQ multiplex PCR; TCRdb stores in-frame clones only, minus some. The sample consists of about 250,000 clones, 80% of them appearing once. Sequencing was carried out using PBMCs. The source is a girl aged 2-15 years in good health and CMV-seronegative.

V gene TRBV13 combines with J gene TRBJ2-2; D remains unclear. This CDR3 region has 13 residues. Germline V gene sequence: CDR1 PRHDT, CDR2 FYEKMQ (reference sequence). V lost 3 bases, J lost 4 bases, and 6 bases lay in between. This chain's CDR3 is CASSFDITGELFF. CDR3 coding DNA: TGTGCCAGCAGCTTTGACATCACCGGGGAGCTGTTTTTT.

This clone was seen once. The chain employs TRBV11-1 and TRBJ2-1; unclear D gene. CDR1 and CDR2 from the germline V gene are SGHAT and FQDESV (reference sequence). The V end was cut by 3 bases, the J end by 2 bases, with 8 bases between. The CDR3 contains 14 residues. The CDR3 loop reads CASSFSVAYNEQFF. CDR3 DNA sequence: TGTGCCAGCAGCTTTTCAGTTGCCTACAATGAGCAGTTCTTC. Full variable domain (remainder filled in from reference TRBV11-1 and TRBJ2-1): EAEVAQSPRYKITEKSQAVAFWCDPISGHATLYWYRQILGQGPELLVQFQDESVVDDSQLPKDRFSAERLKGVDSTLKIQPAELGDSAMYLCASSFSVAYNEQFFGPGTRLTVL.

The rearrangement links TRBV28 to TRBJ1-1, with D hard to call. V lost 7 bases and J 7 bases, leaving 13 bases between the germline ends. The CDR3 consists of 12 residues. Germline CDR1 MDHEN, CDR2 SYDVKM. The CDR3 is CASKIQSSEAFF. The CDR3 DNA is TGTGCCAGCAAAATTCAGTCCAGTGAAGCTTTCTTT.

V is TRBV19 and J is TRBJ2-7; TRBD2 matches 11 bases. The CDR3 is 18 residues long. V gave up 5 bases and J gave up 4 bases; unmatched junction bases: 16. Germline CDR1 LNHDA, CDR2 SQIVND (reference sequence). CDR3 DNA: TGTGCCAGTAGTTTGGAACTAGCGGGGGACCGGGGACTTTACGAGCAGTACTTC. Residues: CASSLELAGDRGLYEQYF. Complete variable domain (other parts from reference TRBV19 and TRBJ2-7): DGGITQSPKYLFRKEGQNVTLSCEQNLNHDAMYWYRQDPGQGLRLIYYSQIVNDFQKGDIAEGYSVSREKKESFPLTVTSAQKNPTAFYLCASSLELAGDRGLYEQYFGPGTRLTVT.

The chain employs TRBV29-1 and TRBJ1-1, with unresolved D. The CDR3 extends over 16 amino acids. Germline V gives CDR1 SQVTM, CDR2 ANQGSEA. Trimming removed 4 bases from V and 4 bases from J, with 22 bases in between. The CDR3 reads CSVGPHRPWAPTEAFF. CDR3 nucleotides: TGCAGCGTTGGTCCCCATAGACCTTGGGCCCCCACTGAAGCTTTCTTT.

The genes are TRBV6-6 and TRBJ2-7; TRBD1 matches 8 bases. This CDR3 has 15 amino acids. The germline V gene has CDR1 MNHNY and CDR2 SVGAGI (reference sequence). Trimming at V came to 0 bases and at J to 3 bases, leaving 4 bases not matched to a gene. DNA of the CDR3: TGTGCCAGCAGTTACTCGATGGACAGGGACTACGAGCAGTACTTC. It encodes CASSYSMDRDYEQYF.

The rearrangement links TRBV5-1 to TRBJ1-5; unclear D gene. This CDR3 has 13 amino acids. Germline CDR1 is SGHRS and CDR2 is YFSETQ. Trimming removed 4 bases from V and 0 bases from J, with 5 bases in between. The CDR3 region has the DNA TGCGCCAGCAGCAGCGATAGCAATCAGCCCCAGCATTTT. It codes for CASSSDSNQPQHF.

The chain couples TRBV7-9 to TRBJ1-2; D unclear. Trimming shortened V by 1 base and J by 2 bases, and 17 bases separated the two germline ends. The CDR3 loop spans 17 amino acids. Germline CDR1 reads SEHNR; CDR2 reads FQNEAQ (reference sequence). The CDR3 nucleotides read TGTGCCAGCAGCTTAGGAGACGGCCCGGGTTTAAACTATGGCTACACCTTC. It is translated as CASSLGDGPGLNYGYTF. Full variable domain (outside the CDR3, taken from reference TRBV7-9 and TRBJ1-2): DTGVSQNPRHKITKRGQNVTFRCDPISEHNRLYWYRQTLGQGPEFLTYFQNEAQLEKSRLLSDRFSAERPKGSFSTLEIQRTEQGDSAMYLCASSLGDGPGLNYGYTFGSGTRLTVV.

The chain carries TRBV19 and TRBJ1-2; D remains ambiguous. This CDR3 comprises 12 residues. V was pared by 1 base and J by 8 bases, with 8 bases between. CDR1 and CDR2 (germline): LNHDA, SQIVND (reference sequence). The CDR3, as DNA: TGTGCCAGTAGTATAGGAGGCGAAGGCTACACCTTC. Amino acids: CASSIGGEGYTF.

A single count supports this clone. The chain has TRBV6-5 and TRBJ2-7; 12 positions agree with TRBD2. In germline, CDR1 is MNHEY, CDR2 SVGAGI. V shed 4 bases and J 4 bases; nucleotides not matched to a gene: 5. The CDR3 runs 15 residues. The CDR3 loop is CASSSTSGSLYEQYF. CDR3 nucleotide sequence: TGTGCCAGCAGTTCGACTAGCGGGAGTTTGTACGAGCAGTACTTC.

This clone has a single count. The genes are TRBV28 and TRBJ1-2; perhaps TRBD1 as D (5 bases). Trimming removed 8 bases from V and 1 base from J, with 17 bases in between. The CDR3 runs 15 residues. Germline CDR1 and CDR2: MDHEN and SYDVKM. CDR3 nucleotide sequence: TGTGCCAGCCTCTCAGGGCAGGCCCTTAACTATGGCTACACCTTC. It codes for CASLSGQALNYGYTF.

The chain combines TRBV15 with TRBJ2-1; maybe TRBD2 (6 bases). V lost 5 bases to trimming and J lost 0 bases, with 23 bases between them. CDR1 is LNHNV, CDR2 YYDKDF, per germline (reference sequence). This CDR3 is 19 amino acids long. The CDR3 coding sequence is TGTGCCACCAGCGTACCTTTTGGACTACCCATGGGCTCCTACAATGAGCAGTTCTTC. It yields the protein CATSVPFGLPMGSYNEQFF.

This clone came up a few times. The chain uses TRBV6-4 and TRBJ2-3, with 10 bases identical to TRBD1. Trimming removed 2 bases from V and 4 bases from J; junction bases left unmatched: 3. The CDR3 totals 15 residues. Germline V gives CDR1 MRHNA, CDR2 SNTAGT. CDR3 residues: CASSDVGTGADTQYF. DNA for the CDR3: TGTGCCAGCAGTGACGTCGGGACAGGGGCAGATACGCAGTATTTT.

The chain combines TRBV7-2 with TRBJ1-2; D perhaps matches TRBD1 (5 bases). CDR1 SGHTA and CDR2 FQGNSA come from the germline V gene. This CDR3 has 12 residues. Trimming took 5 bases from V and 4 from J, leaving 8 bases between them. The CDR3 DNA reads TGTGCCAGCAGCCAGGACACCTATGGCTACACCTTC. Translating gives CASSQDTYGYTF.

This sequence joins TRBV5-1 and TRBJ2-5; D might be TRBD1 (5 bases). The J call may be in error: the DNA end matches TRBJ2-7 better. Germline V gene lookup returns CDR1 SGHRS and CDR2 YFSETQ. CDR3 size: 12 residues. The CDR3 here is CASSLEGREQYF. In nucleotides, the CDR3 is TGCGCCAGCAGCTTGGAGGGGCGCGAGCAGTACTTC.

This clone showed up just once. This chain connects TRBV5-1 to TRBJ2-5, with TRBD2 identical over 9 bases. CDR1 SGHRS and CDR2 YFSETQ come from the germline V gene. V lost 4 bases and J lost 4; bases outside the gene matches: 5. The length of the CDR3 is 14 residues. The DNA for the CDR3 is TGCGCCAGCAGCGTGGAACTAGCGGGAGAGACCCAGTACTTC. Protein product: CASSVELAGETQYF.

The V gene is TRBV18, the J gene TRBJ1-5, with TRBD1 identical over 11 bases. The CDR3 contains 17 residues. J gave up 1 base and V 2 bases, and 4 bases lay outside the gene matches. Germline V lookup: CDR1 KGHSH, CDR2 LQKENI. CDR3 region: CASSPWDRGVSNQPQHF. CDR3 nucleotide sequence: TGTGCCAGCTCACCATGGGACAGGGGGGTGAGCAATCAGCCCCAGCATTTT.

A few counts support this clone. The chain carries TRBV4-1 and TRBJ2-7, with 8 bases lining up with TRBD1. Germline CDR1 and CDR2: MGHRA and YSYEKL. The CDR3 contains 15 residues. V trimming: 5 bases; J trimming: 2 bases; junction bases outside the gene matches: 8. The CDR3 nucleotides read TGCGCCAGCAGCTCCCTTGGACAGGGCACCTACGAGCAGTACTTC. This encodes CASSSLGQGTYEQYF.

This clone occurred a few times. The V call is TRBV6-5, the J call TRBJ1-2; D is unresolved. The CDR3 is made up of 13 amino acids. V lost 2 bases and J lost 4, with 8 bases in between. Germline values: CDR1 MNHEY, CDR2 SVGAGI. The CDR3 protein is CASSYRRSYGYTF. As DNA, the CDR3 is TGTGCCAGCAGTTACAGAAGGAGCTATGGCTACACCTTC.

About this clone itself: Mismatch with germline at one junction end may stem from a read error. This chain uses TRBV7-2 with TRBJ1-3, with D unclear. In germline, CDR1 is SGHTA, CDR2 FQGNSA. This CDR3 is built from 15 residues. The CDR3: CASSLSRSSGNIIYF. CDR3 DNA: TGTGCCAGCAGCTTATCGCGGAGCTCTGGAAACATCATATATTTT.

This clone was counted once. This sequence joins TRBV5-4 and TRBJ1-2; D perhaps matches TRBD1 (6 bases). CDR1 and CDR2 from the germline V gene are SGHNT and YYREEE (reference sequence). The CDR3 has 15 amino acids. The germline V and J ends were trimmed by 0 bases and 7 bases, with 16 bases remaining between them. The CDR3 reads CASSLALQGFAGYTF. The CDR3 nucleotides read TGTGCCAGCAGCTTGGCTCTACAGGGCTTCGCTGGCTACACCTTC.

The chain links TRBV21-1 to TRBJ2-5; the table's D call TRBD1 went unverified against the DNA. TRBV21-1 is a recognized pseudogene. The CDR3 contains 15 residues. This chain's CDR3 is CASCPRAPGRGTQYF. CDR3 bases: TGTGCCAGCTGCCCCCGCGCCCCGGGCAGGGGGACCCAGTACTTC.

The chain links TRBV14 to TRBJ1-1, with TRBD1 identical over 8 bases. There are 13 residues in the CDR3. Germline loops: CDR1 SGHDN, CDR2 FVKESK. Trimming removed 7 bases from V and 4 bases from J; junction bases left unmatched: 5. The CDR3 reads CASNRQGSTEAFF. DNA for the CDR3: TGTGCCAGCAACAGACAGGGGAGCACTGAAGCTTTCTTT.

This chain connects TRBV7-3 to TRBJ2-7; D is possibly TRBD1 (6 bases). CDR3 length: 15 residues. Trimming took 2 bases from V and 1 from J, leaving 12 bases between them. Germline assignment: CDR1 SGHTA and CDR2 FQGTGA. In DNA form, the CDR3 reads TGTGCCAGCAGCTTAGGGTCAGGGGTATCCTACGAGCAGTACTTC. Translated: CASSLGSGVSYEQYF.